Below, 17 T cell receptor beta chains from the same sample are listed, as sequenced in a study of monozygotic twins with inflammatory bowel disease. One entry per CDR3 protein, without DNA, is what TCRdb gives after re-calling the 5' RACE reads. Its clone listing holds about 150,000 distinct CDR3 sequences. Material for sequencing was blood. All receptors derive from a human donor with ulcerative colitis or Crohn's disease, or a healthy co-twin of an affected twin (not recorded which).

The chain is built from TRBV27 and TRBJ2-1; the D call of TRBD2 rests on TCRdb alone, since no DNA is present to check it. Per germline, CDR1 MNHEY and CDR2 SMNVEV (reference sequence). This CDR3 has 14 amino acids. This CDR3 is CASALPALYNEQFF.

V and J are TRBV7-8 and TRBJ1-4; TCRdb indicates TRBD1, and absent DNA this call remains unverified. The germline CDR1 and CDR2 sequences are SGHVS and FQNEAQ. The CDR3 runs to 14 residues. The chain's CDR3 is CASSRGSTNEKLFF.

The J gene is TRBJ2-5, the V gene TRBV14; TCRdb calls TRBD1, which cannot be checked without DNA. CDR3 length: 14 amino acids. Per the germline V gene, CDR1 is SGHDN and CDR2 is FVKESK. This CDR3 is CASSPPDWGETQYF.

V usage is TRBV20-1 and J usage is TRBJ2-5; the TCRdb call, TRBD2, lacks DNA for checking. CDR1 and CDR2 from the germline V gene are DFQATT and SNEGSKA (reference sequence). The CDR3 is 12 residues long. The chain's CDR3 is CSGSREGETQYF.

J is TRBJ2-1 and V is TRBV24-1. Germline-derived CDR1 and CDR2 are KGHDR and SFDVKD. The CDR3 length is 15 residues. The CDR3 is CATSDFDGDYNEQFF.

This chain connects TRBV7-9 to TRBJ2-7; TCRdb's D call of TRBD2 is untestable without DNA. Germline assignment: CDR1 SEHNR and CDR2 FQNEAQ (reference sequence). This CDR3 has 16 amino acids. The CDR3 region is CASSSIAAMGSYEQYF.

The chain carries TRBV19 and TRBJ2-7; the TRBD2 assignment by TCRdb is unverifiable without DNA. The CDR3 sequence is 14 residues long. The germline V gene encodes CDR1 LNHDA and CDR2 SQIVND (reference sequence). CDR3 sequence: CASSIAGTSGEQYF.

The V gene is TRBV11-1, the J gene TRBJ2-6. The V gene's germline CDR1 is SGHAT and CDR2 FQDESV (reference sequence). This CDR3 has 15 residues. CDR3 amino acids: CASSLGFPGANVLTF.

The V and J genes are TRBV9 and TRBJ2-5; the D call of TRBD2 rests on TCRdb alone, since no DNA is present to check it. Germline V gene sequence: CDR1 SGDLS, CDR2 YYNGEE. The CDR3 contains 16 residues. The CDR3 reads CASSGPGLAGSETQYF.

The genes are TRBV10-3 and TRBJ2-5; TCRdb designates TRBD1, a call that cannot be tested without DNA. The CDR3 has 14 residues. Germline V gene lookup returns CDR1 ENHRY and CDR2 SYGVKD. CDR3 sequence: CAISLGQARETQYF.

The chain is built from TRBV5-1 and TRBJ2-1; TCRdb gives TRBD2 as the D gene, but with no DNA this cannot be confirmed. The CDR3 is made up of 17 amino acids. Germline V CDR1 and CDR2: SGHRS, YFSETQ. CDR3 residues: CASSLSGSESSYNEQFF.

CDR3 sequence reads: CSVENPRGLGLEKLFF. The chain joins TRBV29-1 to TRBJ1-4. Germline CDR1 is SQVTM and CDR2 is ANQGSEA. The CDR3 consists of 16 residues.

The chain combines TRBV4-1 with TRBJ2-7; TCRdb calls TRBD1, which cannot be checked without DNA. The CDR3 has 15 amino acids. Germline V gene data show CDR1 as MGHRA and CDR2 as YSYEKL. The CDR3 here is CASSIGQGAPYEQYF.

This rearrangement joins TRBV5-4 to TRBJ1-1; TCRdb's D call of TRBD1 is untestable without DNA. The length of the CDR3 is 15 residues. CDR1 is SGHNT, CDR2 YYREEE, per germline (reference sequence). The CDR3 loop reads CASSTLDRRRTEAFF.

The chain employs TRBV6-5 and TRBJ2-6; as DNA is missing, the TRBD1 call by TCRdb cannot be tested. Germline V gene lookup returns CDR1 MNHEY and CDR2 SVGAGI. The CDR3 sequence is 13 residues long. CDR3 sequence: CASSPRGANVLTF.

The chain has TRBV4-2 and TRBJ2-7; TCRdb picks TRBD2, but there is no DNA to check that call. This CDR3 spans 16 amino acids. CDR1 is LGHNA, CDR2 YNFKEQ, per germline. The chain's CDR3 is CASSQEVLAGVAEQYF.

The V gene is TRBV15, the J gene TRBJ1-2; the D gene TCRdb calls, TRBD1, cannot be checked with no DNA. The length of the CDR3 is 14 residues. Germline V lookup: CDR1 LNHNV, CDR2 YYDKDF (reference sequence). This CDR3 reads CATSREVGGDGYTF.